These 7 T cell receptor beta chains came from one sample sequenced in a study of regulatory T cells in long-lasting Graves disease. This sample's time point: newly diagnosed GD, antithyroid drugs for less than 3 months. PBMC-extracted RNA yielded the TCR library. Researchers made TCR beta libraries by using iRepertoire HTBI primers and running Arm-PCR on CDR3 regions. TCRdb independently ran MiXCR on the multiplex PCR reads; one entry per CDR3 protein. The sample consists of 620,000 or so distinct CDR3 sequences, 15% to 20% of them appearing once. The sample also formed part of further work on T cells in Graves' hyperthyroidism and ophthalmopathy.

This material consisted of peripheral blood mononuclear cells (PBMCs), taken at new diagnosis, from a patient treated with antithyroid drugs. The receptors were sampled from a woman in her thirties with Graves disease.

The chain is built from TRBV6-2 or TRBV6-3 and TRBJ1-5; D is ambiguous. V lost 0 bases to trimming and J lost 7 bases, with 13 bases between them. The germline gives CDR1 MNHEY, CDR2 SVGEGT. The CDR3 consists of 15 residues. The CDR3 coding sequence is TGTGCCAGCAGTTACTCGACAACACCGGGGCAGCCCCAGCATTTT. It translates to CASSYSTTPGQPQHF.

The chain carries TRBV3-1 and TRBJ2-7; D remains ambiguous. CDR3 length equals 14 residues. Germline CDR1 reads LGHDT; CDR2 reads YNNKEL (reference sequence). V shed 4 bases and J shed 3 bases, with 13 bases lying between them. The CDR3 bases are TGTGCCAGCAGCCCCCGTTCCCCGTTCTACGAGCAGTACTTC. As protein: CASSPRSPFYEQYF.

This clonotype was found many times. The V call is TRBV27, the J call TRBJ1-2; D unclear. The CDR3 extends over 13 amino acids. The germline V and J ends were trimmed by 5 bases and 8 bases, with 15 bases remaining between them. Germline CDR1 reads MNHEY; CDR2 reads SMNVEV (reference sequence). CDR3 DNA sequence: TGTGCCAGCAGTCCTCTAGGCTTTTCAGGCTACACCTTC. It translates to CASSPLGFSGYTF.

Many counts were recorded for this clonotype. The chain combines TRBV28 with TRBJ1-1; no reliable D call. The CDR3 has 13 residues. The germline V and J ends were trimmed by 6 bases and 1 base, with 9 bases remaining between them. Looked up from germline, CDR1 is MDHEN and CDR2 is SYDVKM. CDR3 in DNA: TGTGCCAGCAGGGAGACACGGAACACTGAAGCTTTCTTT. This encodes CASRETRNTEAFF.

This chain connects TRBV6-2 or TRBV6-3 to TRBJ1-2, with D perhaps TRBD1 (5 bases). This CDR3 is built from 13 residues. In germline, CDR1 is MNHEY, CDR2 SVGEGT. With 5 bases removed from V and 8 bases from J, the gap between germline ends came to 15 bases. CDR3 bases: TGTGCCAGCAGTGAAGTCCGCGGGGGAGGCTACACCTTC. Its translation is CASSEVRGGGYTF.

This clonotype has ten or more counts. CDR3 DNA: TGTGCCAGCACCTCGGGACAGCTTTACAATGAGCAGTTCTTC. It translates to CASTSGQLYNEQFF. The chain carries TRBV28 and TRBJ2-1; 7 nucleotides agree with TRBD1. The CDR3 covers 14 residues. CDR1 MDHEN and CDR2 SYDVKM come from the germline V gene. V shed 7 bases, J shed 4 bases, and the junction held 7 bases outside the gene matches. The full variable domain, completed using reference TRBV28 and TRBJ2-1, is DVKVTQSSRYLVKRTGEKVFLECVQDMDHENMFWYRQDPGLGLRLIYFSYDVKMKEKGDIPEGYSVSREKKERFSLILESASTNQTSMYLCASTSGQLYNEQFFGPGTRLTVL.

The sample holds a few counts of this clonotype. The chain recombines TRBV3-1 with TRBJ2-2; 7 nucleotides line up with TRBD1. Germline CDR1 LGHDT, CDR2 YNNKEL (reference sequence). The V segment lost 5 bases and the J segment 5 bases; nucleotides outside the gene matches: 8. The CDR3 loop spans 15 amino acids. The CDR3 nucleotides read TGTGCCAGCAGCGAATGGGGACAGTCTACCGGGGAGCTGTTTTTT. This sequence encodes CASSEWGQSTGELFF. Together with reference TRBV3-1 and TRBJ2-2, the CDR3 gives the full variable domain: DTAVSQTPKYLVTQMGNDKSIKCEQNLGHDTMYWYKQDSKKFLKIMFSYNNKELIINETVPNRFSPKSPDKAHLNLHINSLELGDSAVYFCASSEWGQSTGELFFGEGSRLTVL.